This T cell receptor (beta chain) originates from a study of cytomegalovirus exposure and HLA in healthy donors. Study-wide results and caveats: An analysis was carried out later, and it reportedly showed fewer N-insertions in an Asian-associated ancestry cluster than the approximately 700-donor mean. Later work found most CMV-associated TCR beta chains apparently HLA-restricted.

Concerning this clone: Its antigen is not identified.

V was clipped by 2 bases and J by 4 bases, with 11 bases between them. The CDR3 consists of 14 residues. The germline V gene encodes CDR1 WSHSY and CDR2 SAAADI. PCR primers comprised 60 Vbeta and 13 Jbeta primers. The method was immunoSEQ multiplex PCR; TCRdb's version includes in-frame clones alone and lacks a portion of them. This table holds around 160,000 clones, roughly 71% found once. Sequenced sample: PBMCs. The genes are TRBV10-2 and TRBJ1-2; D is unresolved. This TCR derives from a male donor in good health and CMV-seropositive. CDR3 loop: CASSETTGGYGYTF. Written as DNA, the CDR3 is TGCGCCAGCAGTGAGACCACTGGCGGCTATGGCTACACCTTC.